This TCR beta chain emerged from a study of blood T cell repertoires in COVID-19. The V gene's germline CDR1 is MDHEN and CDR2 SYDVKM. CDR3 size: 17 residues. J gave up 1 base and V 6 bases, and 14 bases lay outside the gene matches. Ages ranged from about 18 to 89 years, with residence in some 25 US areas. Researchers sorted participants into cohorts using their self-reported clinical history. As processed by the authors: The authors estimated nucleated cell counts from reference gene primer amplification. Some clones are missing from TCRdb's copy, which holds only in-frame ones; the method was immunoSEQ multiplex PCR. V, J and clone size are taken as reported in that table, and D and trimming were inferred from the DNA itself. The sample carries under 200,000 clones, 75% to 90% recorded once.

The chain uses TRBV28 and TRBJ2-7; TRBD2 aligns across 8 bases. The sequenced material came from PBMCs or T cells enriched from blood (not recorded which). This TCR came from a woman under 30 who had recovered from COVID-19. The CDR3 nucleotides are TGTGCCAGCAGCCAGATGGAAGGCGGGAGGCCGTCCTACGAGCAGTACTTC. Protein product: CASSQMEGGRPSYEQYF.